The clone carrying this T cell receptor beta chain was observed a few times. Its target is unknown. Roughly 9.2 milliliters of peripheral blood were drawn from each donor into EDTA-treated tubes. The source of the sample is a study of blood T cells in healthy people across ages. General study findings and limits: Investigators viewed diversity estimates from one million T cells as underestimates, the study reported. Donor CMV status was unknown, possibly confounding expanded clonotype changes. Higher diversity, along with more naive CD4+ cells, distinguished long-lived donors from aged donors.

The second PCR ran roughly 7 to 12 cycles with a sample-barcoded 5' primer and J-beta primers. One entry per CDR3 protein, called by TCRdb with MiXCR from the 5' RACE reads. The sample records 1.5 million to 1.8 million distinct CDR3 sequences, 40% to 45% being singletons. CDR3 size: 15 residues. CDR1 LGHNA and CDR2 YSLEER come from the germline V gene. This sequence was found in a woman aged 18-29 years in good health. The V call is TRBV4-3, the J call TRBJ2-1; weak D call: TRBD2 (5 bases). The DNA end is a closer match to TRBJ2-7, so the J assignment may be wrong. The sample taken for sequencing was blood. The CDR3 bases are TGCGCCAGCAGCCAGGAGGAGAGCTCCTACAATGAGCAGTACTTC. Translation gives CASSQEESSYNEQYF.